The 27 T cell receptor beta chains below were found in one sample sequenced in a study of T-cell memory formation after mild COVID-19. MiXCR, applied by TCRdb to the 5' RACE reads, yields one record per CDR3 protein. The data show around 410,000 distinct CDR3 sequences, with around 22% seen just once and 13% held by the top ten. Sample: PBMCs or a T cell subset sorted from them (not recorded which). The source of these receptors is an adult woman who had mild COVID-19 (a few samples of this study predate the infection). Cell type and time point are not known.

In its sample, this clonotype was seen a few times. The chain couples TRBV29-1 to TRBJ2-7; D not certain. The CDR3 is made up of 15 amino acids. Trimming cost V 6 bases and J 7 bases, with 25 bases left between them. The germline V gene has CDR1 SQVTM and CDR2 ANQGSEA. CDR3 loop: CSVVSYSPAPREQYF. The CDR3 DNA is TGCAGCGTCGTATCTTATTCTCCGGCCCCGCGGGAGCAGTACTTC.

This clonotype showed up many times. The chain recombines TRBV7-3 with TRBJ1-1; D remains unclear. This CDR3 region has 13 residues. Trimming removed 5 bases at V and 5 bases at J, with 12 bases between. CDR1 is SGHTA and CDR2 is FQGTGA in the germline V gene. CDR3 in amino acids: CASSNNGGTEAFF. CDR3 sequence (DNA): TGTGCCAGCAGCAACAATGGTGGGACTGAAGCTTTCTTT.

The rearrangement joins TRBV5-1 to TRBJ2-7, with TRBD1 matching over 7 bases. The CDR3 contains 14 residues. V was clipped by 4 bases and J by 3 bases; unmatched bases: 7. Germline values: CDR1 SGHRS, CDR2 YFSETQ. For the CDR3, the DNA is TGCGCCAGCAGCGCCCCGGGACAGAGCTACGAGCAGTACTTC. It is translated as CASSAPGQSYEQYF. Variable domain in full (rest from reference TRBV5-1 and TRBJ2-7): KAGVTQTPRYLIKTRGQQVTLSCSPISGHRSVSWYQQTPGQGLQFLFEYFSETQRNKGNFPGRFSGRQFSNSRSEMNVSTLELGDSALYLCASSAPGQSYEQYFGPGTRLTVT.

This clonotype was observed at least ten times. The rearrangement joins TRBV18 to TRBJ2-7; a weak D match, TRBD1 (6 bases). Germline CDR1 KGHSH, CDR2 LQKENI. The length of the CDR3 is 13 residues. V lost 5 bases to trimming and J lost 2 bases, with 10 bases between them. CDR3 DNA: TGTGCCAGCTCAGGCACAGGGCCCTACGAGCAGTACTTC. Amino acids: CASSGTGPYEQYF.

This clonotype has just a few counts. The chain couples TRBV10-3 to TRBJ1-1; no clear D. Per the germline V gene, CDR1 is ENHRY and CDR2 is SYGVKD. The V gene lost 3 bases and the J gene lost 3 bases, with 5 bases spanning the gap. This CDR3 spans 12 amino acids. The chain's CDR3 is CAISERDTEAFF. The CDR3 region has the DNA TGTGCCATCAGTGAAAGGGACACTGAAGCTTTCTTT.

The chain employs TRBV7-3 and TRBJ2-1, with 7 bases fitting TRBD2. V lost 7 bases and J lost 7; bases outside the gene matches: 4. The CDR3 covers 12 residues. Germline V CDR1 and CDR2: SGHTA, FQGTGA. CDR3 residues: CASNNGGNEQFF. Written as DNA, the CDR3 is TGTGCCAGCAACAACGGGGGGAATGAGCAGTTCTTC. Full variable domain (remainder filled in from reference TRBV7-3 and TRBJ2-1): GAGVSQTPSNKVTEKGKYVELRCDPISGHTALYWYRQSLGQGPEFLIYFQGTGAADDSGLPNDRFFAVRPEGSVSTLKIQRTERGDSAVYLCASNNGGNEQFFGPGTRLTVL.

This clonotype has more than one count but fewer than ten. The gene calls are TRBV29-1 and TRBJ2-4, with D hard to call. There are 16 residues in the CDR3. Looked up from germline, CDR1 is SQVTM and CDR2 is ANQGSEA. Between the trimmed V and J ends, which lost 3 bases and 0 bases, there was a span of 15 bases. The CDR3 protein is CSVDASASLAKNIQYF. Written as DNA, the CDR3 is TGCAGCGTTGATGCGTCAGCATCCCTAGCCAAAAACATTCAGTACTTC. Using reference TRBV29-1 and TRBJ2-4 for the parts outside the CDR3, the full variable domain is SAVISQKPSRDICQRGTSLTIQCQVDSQVTMMFWYRQQPGQSLTLIATANQGSEATYESGFVIDKFPISRPNLTFSTLTVSNMSPEDSSIYLCSVDASASLAKNIQYFGAGTRLSVL.

CDR3: CALNRARWGEQYF. CDR3 in DNA: TGTGCCCTCAACAGGGCTCGTTGGGGCGAGCAGTACTTC. The gene calls are TRBV30 and TRBJ2-7; tentatively, D is TRBD1 (6 bases). Germline values: CDR1 GTSNPN, CDR2 SVGIG (reference sequence). The germline V and J ends were trimmed by 8 bases and 6 bases, with 20 bases remaining between them. The CDR3 contains 13 residues.

The chain recombines TRBV7-2 with TRBJ2-1, with 8 bases fitting TRBD2. CDR1 SGHTA and CDR2 FQGNSA come from the germline V gene. The CDR3 contains 17 residues. The V segment lost 1 base and the J segment 0 bases; nucleotides outside the gene matches: 5. This CDR3 reads CASSLGSGSLSYNEQFF. CDR3 coding DNA: TGTGCCAGCAGCTTAGGGAGCGGGAGTCTCTCCTACAATGAGCAGTTCTTC.

The table lists this clonotype with a few counts. The genes are TRBV20-1 and TRBJ1-3; 9 nucleotides align to TRBD1. J gave up 4 bases and V 6 bases, and 4 bases lay outside the gene matches. The germline V gene has CDR1 DFQATT and CDR2 SNEGSKA (reference sequence). The CDR3 runs 13 residues. In DNA form, the CDR3 reads TGCAGTGCCACAGGGGGCGGCGGAAACACCATATATTTT. Its protein is CSATGGGGNTIYF.

The chain couples TRBV7-2 to TRBJ2-5; 12 positions agree with TRBD2. CDR1 is SGHTA, CDR2 FQGNSA, per germline. CDR3 length: 18 amino acids. The V segment lost 5 bases and the J segment 5 bases; nucleotides outside the gene matches: 15. The CDR3: CASSPTGLAGGRFETQYF. Written as DNA, the CDR3 is TGTGCCAGCAGCCCGACGGGGCTAGCGGGGGGGCGATTTGAGACCCAGTACTTC.

This chain uses TRBV5-6 with TRBJ2-1; 7 positions match TRBD2. The CDR3 is 16 amino acids. Germline CDR1 SGHDT, CDR2 YYEEEE. The V and J ends lost 4 bases and 4 bases, in that order; junction bases with no gene match: 11. CDR3 region: CASSTASGTRYNEQFF. DNA for the CDR3: TGTGCCAGCAGCACAGCTAGCGGCACGAGATACAATGAGCAGTTCTTC. The full variable domain, completed using reference TRBV5-6 and TRBJ2-1, is DAGVTQSPTHLIKTRGQQVTLRCSPKSGHDTVSWYQQALGQGPQFIFQYYEEEERQRGNFPDRFSGHQFPNYSSELNVNALLLGDSALYLCASSTASGTRYNEQFFGPGTRLTVL.

The CDR3: CASSSNLNIQYF. CDR3 bases: TGTGCCAGCAGCTCCAATTTAAACATTCAGTACTTC. The V call is TRBV27, the J call TRBJ2-4; no reliable D call. The germline V and J ends were trimmed by 6 bases and 6 bases, with 9 bases remaining between them. The CDR3 contains 12 residues. The germline CDR1 and CDR2 sequences are MNHEY and SMNVEV (reference sequence).

This chain uses TRBV7-2 with TRBJ2-6; 7 bases match TRBD1. The V and J ends lost 6 bases and 0 bases, in that order; junction bases with no gene match: 2. Germline CDR1 and CDR2: SGHTA and FQGNSA. This CDR3 is built from 15 residues. The CDR3 spells CASRPGGSGANVLTF. CDR3 DNA sequence: TGTGCCAGCAGGCCAGGGGGCTCTGGGGCCAACGTCCTGACTTTC.

The V call is TRBV7-6, the J call TRBJ1-6; D not resolved. There are 15 residues in the CDR3. Deletions cut 2 bases from V and 7 bases from J, with 12 bases between. Germline lookup yields CDR1 SGHVS and CDR2 FNYEAQ. DNA of the CDR3: TGTGCCAGCAGCTTAATGCAAGGGAGCAATTCACCCCTCCACTTT. Amino acid sequence: CASSLMQGSNSPLHF.

This chain connects TRBV27 to TRBJ2-1, with D perhaps being TRBD1 or TRBD2 (6 bases each). Trimming shortened V by 10 bases and J by 2 bases, and 18 bases separated the two germline ends. This CDR3 has 15 residues. Looked up from germline, CDR1 is MNHEY and CDR2 is SMNVEV (reference sequence). The CDR3 bases are TGTGCCACGCTTAGAGAGGGGGGCCCCTACAATGAGCAGTTCTTC. Its protein is CATLREGGPYNEQFF.

V usage is TRBV7-2 and J usage is TRBJ2-1; TRBD2 is a possible D gene (6 bases). Trimming shortened V by 5 bases and J by 5 bases, and 16 bases separated the two germline ends. Germline assignment: CDR1 SGHTA and CDR2 FQGNSA. The CDR3 consists of 15 residues. The CDR3: CASSVLAVGHNEQFF. The CDR3 nucleotides read TGTGCCAGCAGCGTCTTAGCGGTGGGACACAATGAGCAGTTCTTC.

This clonotype was found a few times. The CDR3 DNA reads as TGTGCCAGCACCCAAAGCGGAAACCCGACAGATACGCAGTATTTT. Residues: CASTQSGNPTDTQYF. This chain connects TRBV9 to TRBJ2-3; TRBD2 is a possible D gene (5 bases). The V gene's germline CDR1 is SGDLS and CDR2 YYNGEE. The CDR3 spans 15 residues. V was trimmed by 6 bases and J by 3 bases, leaving 17 bases between them. Variable domain in full (rest from reference TRBV9 and TRBJ2-3): DSGVTQTPKHLITATGQRVTLRCSPRSGDLSVYWYQQSLDQGLQFLIQYYNGEERAKGNILERFSAQQFPDLHSELNLSSLELGDSALYFCASTQSGNPTDTQYFGPGTRLTVL.

This clonotype was seen only a few times. The rearrangement uses TRBV7-6 and TRBJ2-3, with D uncertain. Trimming removed 4 bases at V and 0 bases at J, with 20 bases between. From germline, CDR1 is SGHVS and CDR2 FNYEAQ. This CDR3 spans 18 amino acids. The CDR3 DNA reads TGTGCCAGCAGCTCCCAACAGAAGCTGATTTCTAGCACAGATACGCAGTATTTT. Its protein is CASSSQQKLISSTDTQYF.

This clonotype was seen a handful of times. The chain is built from TRBV7-6 and TRBJ2-2; 16 bases are a match to TRBD2. Germline V gene lookup returns CDR1 SGHVS and CDR2 FNYEAQ. The CDR3 spans 18 residues. With 3 bases clipped from V and 5 bases from J, the junction kept 6 bases outside the gene matches. The CDR3: CASSLGLAGGVLTGELFF. CDR3 bases: TGTGCCAGCAGCTTGGGACTAGCGGGAGGGGTCCTAACCGGGGAGCTGTTTTTT.

V gene TRBV12-3 or TRBV12-4 combines with J gene TRBJ2-7; weak D call: TRBD1 (5 bases). Trimming left V 4 bases short and J 4 bases short, with 8 bases between. The CDR3 sequence is 12 residues long. CDR3 DNA: TGTGCCAGCAGTTGGACATGGTACGAGCAGTACTTC. It encodes CASSWTWYEQYF.

The rearrangement joins TRBV5-5 to TRBJ1-5; possibly TRBD1 for D (6 bases). Germline V CDR1 and CDR2: SGHKS, YYEKEE (reference sequence). V gave up 5 bases and J gave up 6 bases, with 15 bases separating them. The CDR3 loop spans 14 amino acids. CDR3 sequence: CASSLLQGSQPQHF. The CDR3 bases are TGTGCCAGCAGTCTACTACAGGGCAGTCAGCCCCAGCATTTT.

This clonotype has more than one count but fewer than ten. The CDR3: CASSLLYRTSTLAEQFF. The CDR3 DNA reads as TGCGCCAGCAGCTTGTTGTATCGGACTAGCACGTTGGCTGAGCAGTTCTTC. The chain carries TRBV5-1 and TRBJ2-1; 8 bases fit TRBD2. This CDR3 region has 17 residues. Trimming at V came to 1 base and at J to 9 bases, leaving 15 bases not matched to a gene. The germline V gene has CDR1 SGHRS and CDR2 YFSETQ.

This sequence joins TRBV4-2 and TRBJ2-7; D might be TRBD1 (6 bases). The germline V and J ends were trimmed by 0 bases and 5 bases, with 17 bases remaining between them. The CDR3 loop spans 16 amino acids. Germline CDR1 and CDR2: LGHNA and YNFKEQ. The CDR3: CASSQDERGSVDEQYF. The CDR3, as DNA: TGTGCCAGCAGCCAAGACGAGAGGGGGAGTGTGGACGAGCAGTACTTC.

This clonotype was counted many times. V usage is TRBV6-6 and J usage is TRBJ1-4, with TRBD1 identical over 7 bases. This CDR3 spans 14 amino acids. V shed 2 bases, J shed 6 bases, and the junction held 3 bases outside the gene matches. The germline CDR1 and CDR2 sequences are MNHNY and SVGAGI (reference sequence). DNA of the CDR3: TGTGCCAGCAGTTACGACAGGGCCGATGAAAAACTGTTTTTT. As protein: CASSYDRADEKLFF.

This clonotype occurred once. This chain connects TRBV27 to TRBJ2-7; 14 nucleotides align to TRBD2. This CDR3 comprises 14 residues. The germline gives CDR1 MNHEY, CDR2 SMNVEV (reference sequence). J was trimmed by 7 bases and V by 7 bases; bases with no gene match: 6. The CDR3 here is CASTGLAGGGEQYF. CDR3 DNA: TGTGCCAGCACAGGACTAGCGGGAGGAGGTGAGCAGTACTTC.

This clonotype appeared a few times. The chain links TRBV4-3 to TRBJ2-5; 10 bases agree with TRBD2. This CDR3 is built from 17 residues. Trimming cost V 4 bases and J 1 base; bases outside gene matches: 9. In germline, CDR1 is LGHNA, CDR2 YSLEER. The CDR3 here is CASSPEGLAEVQETQYF. The CDR3 nucleotides read TGCGCCAGCAGCCCCGAAGGACTAGCGGAGGTCCAAGAGACCCAGTACTTC.